The T cell receptor beta chain under discussion was sequenced for a study of blood T cell repertoires in COVID-19. Across the study: T cells, B-cell-depleted T cells, or PBMCs provided the cDNA or gDNA that served as material.

Those who participated ranged in age from roughly 18 to 89 years and resided in about 24 US areas. Self-reported history from a screening survey and questionnaire set each donor's cohort. Generated by immunoSEQ multiplex PCR, the TCRdb table keeps only in-frame clones and is missing some. The data show some 250,000 clones, about 80% seen once. Germline V lookup: CDR1 SGHTA, CDR2 FQGNSA. V gave up 6 bases and J gave up 5 bases; unmatched junction bases: 5. CDR3 length: 13 residues. Sequenced input: PBMCs or T cells enriched from blood (not recorded which). This receptor was taken from a middle-aged man who had recovered from COVID-19. The chain uses TRBV7-2 and TRBJ2-5; 8 bases line up with TRBD1. CDR3 region: CASSWTGSETQYF. CDR3 nucleotide sequence: TGTGCCAGCAGTTGGACAGGGTCGGAGACCCAGTACTTC.